This passage covers 20 T cell receptor beta chains from one sample sequenced in a study of spatial heterogeneity in lung cancer. TCRdb fed the 5' RACE reads into MiXCR, producing one record per CDR3 protein. Altogether some 8,600 distinct CDR3 sequences are present, 4% to 5% being singletons, with the ten largest covering roughly 29%. Time point defined: sample taken at primary tumor resection. Frozen PBMC, nontumor lung or tumor provided whole RNA, which was sequenced unsorted. Material: PBMCs, obtained at surgery. These receptors were collected from a male donor with early-stage non-small cell lung cancer.

In its sample, this clonotype was seen many times. This beta chain was picked up by a library intended for alpha chains and is off target, so its count carries little meaning. The chain links TRBV5-1 to TRBJ2-1; tentative D call: TRBD2 (6 bases). V lost 2 bases, J lost 7 bases, and 25 bases lay in between. This CDR3 has 18 amino acids. Germline CDR1 SGHRS, CDR2 YFSETQ. The CDR3 DNA reads as TGCGCCAGCAGCTTTTTGGCTAGCGAGCGGGCGTGGGGGAATGAGCAGTTCTTC. Its protein is CASSFLASERAWGNEQFF.

By proportion, this clonotype is medium-sized (0.01 to 0.1%). This beta chain is off target for a library built for alpha chains, so its abundance means little. V and J are TRBV6-5 and TRBJ2-3; D is possibly TRBD2 (5 bases). Germline V CDR1 and CDR2: MNHEY, SVGAGI. The CDR3 is made up of 16 amino acids. The V gene lost 0 bases and the J gene lost 4 bases, with 14 bases spanning the gap. CDR3 loop: CASSYSRLLAADTQYF. CDR3 in DNA: TGTGCCAGCAGTTACTCGCGTTTGCTAGCCGCAGATACGCAGTATTTT.

This clonotype was detected ten times or more. This beta chain is off target for a library built for alpha chains, so its abundance means little. The V call is TRBV6-1, the J call TRBJ2-3, with D unresolved. V dropped 2 bases and J dropped 11 bases, with 8 bases sitting between them. The CDR3 is 11 amino acids. Per the germline V gene, CDR1 is MNHNS and CDR2 is SASEGT. CDR3 coding DNA: TGTGCCAGCAGTGAATCCCGGAGGCAGTATTTT. It encodes CASSESRRQYF.

In its sample, this clonotype was seen many times. For a library built for alpha chains, this beta chain is a stray read; little rests on its size. The rearrangement uses TRBV2 and TRBJ2-3; no reliable D call. This CDR3 is 15 amino acids long. The germline CDR1 and CDR2 sequences are SNHLY and FYNNEI. V lost 7 bases and J 0 bases, leaving 14 bases between the germline ends. For the CDR3, the DNA is TGTGCCAGCACCTTAGAGCAAGATAGCACAGATACGCAGTATTTT. This encodes CASTLEQDSTDTQYF.

Ten or more counts support this clonotype. Since the library was made to target alpha chains, this beta chain is a stray read and its abundance is not meaningful. The V gene is TRBV3-1, the J gene TRBJ2-3; weak D call: TRBD1 (5 bases). Germline V gene sequence: CDR1 LGHDT, CDR2 YNNKEL (reference sequence). Trimming removed 1 base at V and 2 bases at J, with 7 bases between. CDR3 size: 14 residues. The CDR3 loop reads CASSQGQFTDTQYF. DNA for the CDR3: TGTGCCAGCAGCCAAGGACAGTTCACAGATACGCAGTATTTT.

About this clonotype: Because this beta chain is a stray read in a library intended to capture alpha chains, its abundance should not be given much weight. The chain has TRBV29-1 and TRBJ2-1, with 8 bases that match TRBD2. Germline V gene data show CDR1 as SQVTM and CDR2 as ANQGSEA. Trimming took 3 bases from V and 7 from J; bases not matched to a gene: 14. This CDR3 comprises 16 residues. The CDR3 DNA is TGCAGCGTTGACCCCCGGGGGGGTCAATTCGGAAATGAGCAGTTCTTC. Amino acid sequence: CSVDPRGGQFGNEQFF.

This clonotype was counted many times. This beta chain is an unintended read in a library built for alpha chains; its size means little. The chain links TRBV2 to TRBJ2-2; TRBD2 aligns across 11 bases. V shed 6 bases, J shed 3 bases, and the junction held 9 bases outside the gene matches. The CDR3 consists of 17 residues. CDR1 SNHLY and CDR2 FYNNEI come from the germline V gene. CDR3 nucleotide sequence: TGTGCCAGCAGAAGGGCTAGCGGGGGGTCATACACCGGGGAGCTGTTTTTT. It specifies CASRRASGGSYTGELFF.

This clonotype was counted at least ten times. With the library built for alpha chains, this beta chain is off target and its frequency is not meaningful. This chain connects TRBV13 to TRBJ2-5, with 9 bases lining up with TRBD2. Trimming cost V 1 base and J 1 base; bases outside gene matches: 4. CDR1 and CDR2 from the germline V gene are PRHDT and FYEKMQ (reference sequence). CDR3 length: 16 residues. The CDR3: CASSLVSGGFQETQYF. CDR3 nucleotides: TGTGCCAGCAGCTTAGTTAGCGGGGGTTTCCAAGAGACCCAGTACTTC. Full variable domain (missing parts from reference TRBV13 and TRBJ2-5): AAGVIQSPRHLIKEKRETATLKCYPIPRHDTVYWYQQGPGQDPQFLISFYEKMQSDKGSIPDRFSAQQFSDYHSELNMSSLELGDSALYFCASSLVSGGFQETQYFGPGTRLLVL.

This clonotype appeared a few times. This beta chain is off target for a library built for alpha chains, so its abundance means little. The rearrangement uses TRBV5-1 and TRBJ2-1; 8 bases fit TRBD1. The ends lost 4 bases at V and 7 bases at J; junction bases unmatched: 13. Per germline, CDR1 SGHRS and CDR2 YFSETQ. The CDR3 spans 16 residues. CDR3 in amino acids: CASSPIGQGGVNEQFF. CDR3 nucleotides: TGCGCCAGCAGCCCCATCGGACAGGGTGGAGTAAATGAGCAGTTCTTC.

This clonotype was detected many times. A library prepared for alpha chains yielded this beta chain as an off-target read; its size is of little meaning. The gene calls are TRBV15 and TRBJ2-5, with D maybe TRBD2 (6 bases). V was pared by 6 bases and J by 1 base, with 21 bases between. This CDR3 region has 17 residues. The germline CDR1 and CDR2 sequences are LNHNV and YYDKDF (reference sequence). The chain's CDR3 is CATSGGEITRGQETQYF. The DNA for the CDR3 is TGTGCCACCAGTGGCGGGGAGATTACTAGGGGCCAAGAGACCCAGTACTTC.

This clonotype occurred many times. Within a library made for alpha chains, this beta chain is off target, and its count is uninformative. The chain is built from TRBV28 and TRBJ1-1; no clear D. CDR3 length: 11 amino acids. V was trimmed by 6 bases and J by 0 bases, leaving 2 bases between them. The germline V gene encodes CDR1 MDHEN and CDR2 SYDVKM. Here the CDR3 reads CASRLNTEAFF. CDR3 coding DNA: TGTGCCAGCAGATTGAACACTGAAGCTTTCTTT.

This clonotype was seen repeatedly, ten times or more. A library made for alpha chains picked up this beta chain off target, so its size means little. The rearrangement joins TRBV27 to TRBJ1-2; D might be TRBD1 (5 bases). CDR1 is MNHEY, CDR2 SMNVEV, per germline (reference sequence). This CDR3 has 14 residues. V was cut by 4 bases and J by 6 bases, with 15 bases left in between. The CDR3 sequence: CASSSWGLSNGYTF. DNA for the CDR3: TGTGCCAGCAGTTCATGGGGACTCAGCAATGGCTACACCTTC.

Ten or more counts support this clonotype. In a library made to pick up alpha chains, this beta chain is a stray read with a size that means little. The rearrangement uses TRBV7-2 and TRBJ1-2, with D possibly matching TRBD1 (5 bases). The CDR3 covers 14 residues. Germline CDR1 and CDR2: SGHTA and FQGNSA. The V end lost 0 bases, the J end lost 4 bases, and 9 bases lay between the germline ends. The CDR3 region is CASSLAGAGYGYTF. The CDR3 coding sequence is TGTGCCAGCAGCTTAGCCGGGGCTGGCTATGGCTACACCTTC.

Within the sample, this clonotype is medium-sized. This beta chain lies outside the target of a library built for alpha chains; its clone size means little. The rearrangement links TRBV6-5 to TRBJ2-1; D assignment may be TRBD1 or TRBD2 (6 bases each). Per germline, CDR1 MNHEY and CDR2 SVGAGI. The CDR3 covers 15 residues. V lost 4 bases and J 4 bases, leaving 14 bases between the germline ends. CDR3 loop: CASSLFGGSYNEQFF. In DNA, the CDR3 is TGTGCCAGCAGTTTGTTCGGGGGCTCTTACAATGAGCAGTTCTTC.

This clonotype was counted ten times or more. In a library made to pick up alpha chains, this beta chain is a stray read with a size that means little. The V call is TRBV29-1, the J call TRBJ2-7, with TRBD1 matching 8 bases. The CDR3 has 13 amino acids. V lost 7 bases and J lost 6; bases outside the gene matches: 11. In germline, CDR1 is SQVTM, CDR2 ANQGSEA. The CDR3 is CSASGTGFGEQYF. The CDR3 nucleotides read TGCAGCGCTTCCGGGACAGGATTTGGCGAGCAGTACTTC.

A word on this clonotype: This beta chain lies outside the target of a library built for alpha chains; its clone size means little. The chain's CDR3 is CASRPGQGYPSYEQYF. DNA for the CDR3: TGTGCCAGCAGGCCGGGACAGGGTTACCCGTCTTACGAGCAGTACTTC. V usage is TRBV12-3 or TRBV12-4 and J usage is TRBJ2-7; 9 bases are shared with TRBD1. The CDR3 covers 16 residues. The J segment lost 4 bases and the V segment lost 6 bases, leaving 13 bases of the junction unmatched.

This clonotype has ten or more counts. This beta chain lies outside the target of a library built for alpha chains; its clone size means little. The V gene is TRBV24-1, the J gene TRBJ1-2, with 10 bases lining up with TRBD1. The CDR3 runs to 15 residues. Germline lookup yields CDR1 KGHDR and CDR2 SFDVKD. J gave up 7 bases and V 4 bases, and 8 bases lay outside the gene matches. In DNA, the CDR3 is TGTGCCACCAGTGAGACGACAGGGGGCATTGGTGGCTACACCTTC. It specifies CATSETTGGIGGYTF.

In its sample, this clonotype was seen a few times. This beta chain was picked up by a library intended for alpha chains and is off target, so its count carries little meaning. The chain uses TRBV2 and TRBJ2-7, with 10 positions matching TRBD1. The CDR3 consists of 15 residues. Germline CDR1 reads SNHLY; CDR2 reads FYNNEI. In nucleotides, the CDR3 is TGTGCGACCAAGCCCGGGACAGGGGATTTCTACGAGCAGTACGTC. Its protein is CATKPGTGDFYEQYV.

As regards this clonotype: In a library made to pick up alpha chains, this beta chain is a stray read with a size that means little. This chain uses TRBV6-2 or TRBV6-3 with TRBJ2-2, with D unresolved. The CDR3 runs to 16 residues. Trimming removed 5 bases from V and 1 base from J, with 14 bases in between. Germline CDR1 is MNHEY and CDR2 is SVGEGT. CDR3 loop: CASSTRGPVNTGELFF. The CDR3 bases are TGTGCCAGCAGTACCCGCGGCCCAGTGAACACCGGGGAGCTGTTTTTT.

Of note for this clonotype: Since the library was made to target alpha chains, this beta chain is a stray read and its abundance is not meaningful. The J gene is TRBJ2-5, the V gene TRBV7-9; 9 bases are a match to TRBD2. V trimming: 5 bases; J trimming: 1 base; junction bases outside the gene matches: 8. The CDR3 runs to 16 residues. Germline V CDR1 and CDR2: SEHNR, FQNEAQ (reference sequence). The CDR3 DNA follows: TGTGCCAGCAGCCGGGGAGCGGGGGGACTCCAAGAGACCCAGTACTTC. The encoded protein is CASSRGAGGLQETQYF.